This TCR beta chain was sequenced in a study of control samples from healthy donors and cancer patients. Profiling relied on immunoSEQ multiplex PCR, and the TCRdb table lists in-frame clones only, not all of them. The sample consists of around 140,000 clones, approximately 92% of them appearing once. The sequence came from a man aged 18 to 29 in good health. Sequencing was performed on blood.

The CDR3 is CASSLTPTSGKETQYF. CDR3 sequence (DNA): TGTGCCAGCAGCTTGACCCCGACTAGCGGGAAAGAGACCCAGTACTTC. The V call is TRBV5-4, the J call TRBJ2-5; TRBD2 matches 11 bases. This CDR3 is built from 16 residues. CDR1 and CDR2 from the germline V gene are SGHNT and YYREEE (reference sequence). Losses at the gene ends were 1 base for V and 3 bases for J; bases not matched to a gene: 5.